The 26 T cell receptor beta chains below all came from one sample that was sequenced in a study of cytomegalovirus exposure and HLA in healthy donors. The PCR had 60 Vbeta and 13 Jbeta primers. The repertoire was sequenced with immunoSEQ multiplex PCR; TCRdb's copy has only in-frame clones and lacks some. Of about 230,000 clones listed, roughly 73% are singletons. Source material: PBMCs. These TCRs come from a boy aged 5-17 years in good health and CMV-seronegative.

This chain's CDR3 is CASSPRTSGGADIQYF. The CDR3 nucleotides read TGTGCCAGCAGTCCCCGGACTAGCGGGGGGGCAGACATTCAGTACTTC. The chain carries TRBV27 and TRBJ2-4, with 15 bases fitting TRBD2. Germline CDR1 reads MNHEY; CDR2 reads SMNVEV (reference sequence). The CDR3 covers 16 residues. Trimming removed 5 bases from V and 8 bases from J; junction bases left unmatched: 7.

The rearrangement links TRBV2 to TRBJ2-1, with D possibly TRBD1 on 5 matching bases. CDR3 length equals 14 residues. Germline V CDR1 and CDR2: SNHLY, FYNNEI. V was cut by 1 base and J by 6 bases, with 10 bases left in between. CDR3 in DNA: TGTGCCAGCAGTGAAGGAGGACAACTCAATGAGCAGTTCTTC. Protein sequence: CASSEGGQLNEQFF.

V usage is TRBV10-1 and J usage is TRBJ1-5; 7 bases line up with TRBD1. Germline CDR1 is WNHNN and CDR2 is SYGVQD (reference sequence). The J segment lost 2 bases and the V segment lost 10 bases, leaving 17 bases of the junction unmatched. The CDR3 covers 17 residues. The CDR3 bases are TGCGCCATCGCTGGGACAGTGGAGGTAGGGGGCAATCAGCCCCAGCATTTT. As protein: CAIAGTVEVGGNQPQHF.

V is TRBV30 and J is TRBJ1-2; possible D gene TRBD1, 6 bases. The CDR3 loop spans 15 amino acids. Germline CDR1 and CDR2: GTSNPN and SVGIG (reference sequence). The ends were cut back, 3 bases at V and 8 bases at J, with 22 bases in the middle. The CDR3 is CAWSPWGPSVVGYTF. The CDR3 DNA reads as TGTGCCTGGAGCCCTTGGGGGCCTTCGGTAGTAGGCTACACCTTC.

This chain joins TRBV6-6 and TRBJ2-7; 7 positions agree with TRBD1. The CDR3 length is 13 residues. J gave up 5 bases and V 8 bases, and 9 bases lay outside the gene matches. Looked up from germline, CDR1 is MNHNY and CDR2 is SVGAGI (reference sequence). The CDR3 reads CASRTGAPDEQYF. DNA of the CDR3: TGTGCCAGCCGAACAGGGGCCCCGGACGAGCAGTACTTC.

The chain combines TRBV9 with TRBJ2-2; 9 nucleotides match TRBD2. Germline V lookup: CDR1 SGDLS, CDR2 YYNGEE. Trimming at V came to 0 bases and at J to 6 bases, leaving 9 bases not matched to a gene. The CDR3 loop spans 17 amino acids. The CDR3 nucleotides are TGTGCCAGCAGCGTAGTGCCTAGCGGGATATCAGCCGGGGAGCTGTTTTTT. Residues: CASSVVPSGISAGELFF.

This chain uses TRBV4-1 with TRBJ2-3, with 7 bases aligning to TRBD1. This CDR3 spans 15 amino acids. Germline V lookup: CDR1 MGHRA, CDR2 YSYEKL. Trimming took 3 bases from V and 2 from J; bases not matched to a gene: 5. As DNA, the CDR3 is TGCGCCAGCAGCCAGTACACAGGGGTCACAGATACGCAGTATTTT. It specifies CASSQYTGVTDTQYF.

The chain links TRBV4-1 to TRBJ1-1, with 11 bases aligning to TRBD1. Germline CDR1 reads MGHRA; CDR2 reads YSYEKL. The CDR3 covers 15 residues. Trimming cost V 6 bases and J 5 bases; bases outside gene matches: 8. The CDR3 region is CASRNGQGARTEAFF. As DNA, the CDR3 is TGCGCCAGCAGGAACGGACAGGGGGCGCGAACTGAAGCTTTCTTT.

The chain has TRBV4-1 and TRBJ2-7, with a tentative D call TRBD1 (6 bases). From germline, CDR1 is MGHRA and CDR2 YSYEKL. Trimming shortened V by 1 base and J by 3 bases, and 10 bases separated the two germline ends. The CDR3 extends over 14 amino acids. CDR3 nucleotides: TGCGCCAGCAGCCAAGGGCCACAGGGCTACGAGCAGTACTTC. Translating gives CASSQGPQGYEQYF.

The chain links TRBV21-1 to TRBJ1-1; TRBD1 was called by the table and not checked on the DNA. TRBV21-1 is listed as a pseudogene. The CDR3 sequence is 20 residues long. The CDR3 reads CASSKDPLSQNADRDPEAFF. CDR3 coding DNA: TGTGCCAGCAGCAAAGACCCCCTAAGCCAAAACGCCGACAGGGACCCTGAAGCTTTCTTT.

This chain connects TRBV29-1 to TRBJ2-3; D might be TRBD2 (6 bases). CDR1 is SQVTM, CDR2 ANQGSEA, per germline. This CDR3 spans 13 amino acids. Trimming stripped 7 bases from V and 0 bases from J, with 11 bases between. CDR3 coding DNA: TGCAGCGGCGGGATCCCTAGCACAGATACGCAGTATTTT. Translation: CSGGIPSTDTQYF.

The CDR3 is CASSEYGGPSREAFF. The CDR3 DNA follows: TGTGCCAGCAGTGAATATGGGGGCCCCTCCCGTGAGGCTTTCTTT. The chain links TRBV25-1 to TRBJ1-1, with D maybe TRBD1 (6 bases). This CDR3 has 15 residues. The V gene's germline CDR1 is MGHDK and CDR2 SYGVNS. Between the trimmed V and J ends, which lost 0 bases and 11 bases, there was a span of 19 bases.

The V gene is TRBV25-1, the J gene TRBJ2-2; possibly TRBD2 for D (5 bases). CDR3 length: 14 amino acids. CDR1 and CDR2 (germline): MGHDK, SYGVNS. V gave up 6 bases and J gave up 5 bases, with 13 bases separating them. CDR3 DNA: TGTGCCAGCAGCGCACTGAGGGAGACCGGGGAGCTGTTTTTT. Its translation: CASSALRETGELFF.

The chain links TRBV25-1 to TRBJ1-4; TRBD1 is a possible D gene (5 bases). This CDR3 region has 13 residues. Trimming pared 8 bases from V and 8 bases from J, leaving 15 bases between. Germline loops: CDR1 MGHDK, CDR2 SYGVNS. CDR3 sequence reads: CASGVAGKEKLFF. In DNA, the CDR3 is TGTGCCAGCGGGGTAGCAGGGAAGGAAAAACTGTTTTTT.

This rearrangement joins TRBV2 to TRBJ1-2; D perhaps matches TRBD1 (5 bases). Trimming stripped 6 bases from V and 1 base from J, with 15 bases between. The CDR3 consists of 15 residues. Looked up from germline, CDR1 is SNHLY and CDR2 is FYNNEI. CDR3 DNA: TGTGCCAGCAGGGCCCCCGACAGCTTTAACTATGGCTACACCTTC. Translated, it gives CASRAPDSFNYGYTF.

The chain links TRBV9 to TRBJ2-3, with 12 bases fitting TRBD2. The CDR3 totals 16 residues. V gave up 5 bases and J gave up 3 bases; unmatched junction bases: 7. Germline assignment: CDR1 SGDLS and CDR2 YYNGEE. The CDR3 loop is CASRLAGGLGTDTQYF. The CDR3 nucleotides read TGTGCCAGCAGGCTAGCGGGAGGGCTCGGGACAGATACGCAGTATTTT.

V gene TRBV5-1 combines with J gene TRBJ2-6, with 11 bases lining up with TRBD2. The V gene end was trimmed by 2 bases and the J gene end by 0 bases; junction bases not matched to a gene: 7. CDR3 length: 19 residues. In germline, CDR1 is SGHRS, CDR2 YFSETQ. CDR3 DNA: TGCGCCAGCAGCTTAAGAATAGCGGGAGGGCCCTCTGGGGCCAACGTCCTGACTTTC. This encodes CASSLRIAGGPSGANVLTF.

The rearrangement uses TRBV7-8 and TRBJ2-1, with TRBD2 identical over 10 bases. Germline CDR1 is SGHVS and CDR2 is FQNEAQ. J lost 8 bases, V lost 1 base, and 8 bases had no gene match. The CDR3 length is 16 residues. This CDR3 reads CASSLVRTSGPHEQFF. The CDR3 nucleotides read TGTGCCAGCAGCTTAGTCAGGACTAGCGGACCGCATGAGCAGTTCTTC.

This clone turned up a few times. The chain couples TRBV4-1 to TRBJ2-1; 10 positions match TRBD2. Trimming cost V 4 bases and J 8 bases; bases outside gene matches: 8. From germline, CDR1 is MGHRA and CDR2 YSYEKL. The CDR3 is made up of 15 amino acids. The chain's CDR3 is CASSLQRGGQDEQFF. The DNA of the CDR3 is TGCGCCAGCAGCCTCCAGCGGGGGGGGCAGGATGAGCAGTTCTTC.

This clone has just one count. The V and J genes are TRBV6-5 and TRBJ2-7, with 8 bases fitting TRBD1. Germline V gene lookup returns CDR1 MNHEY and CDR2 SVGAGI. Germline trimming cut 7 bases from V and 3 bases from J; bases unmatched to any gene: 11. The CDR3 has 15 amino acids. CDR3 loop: CASTSRTGTGYEQYF. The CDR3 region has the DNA TGTGCCAGCACTTCTAGGACTGGGACAGGCTACGAGCAGTACTTC.

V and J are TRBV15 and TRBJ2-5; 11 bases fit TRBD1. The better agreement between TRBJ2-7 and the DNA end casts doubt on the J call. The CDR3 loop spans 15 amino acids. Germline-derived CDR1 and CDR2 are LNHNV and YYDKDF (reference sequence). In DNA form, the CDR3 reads TGTGCCACCAGCAAGGACAGGGGGCTGTCCTACGAGCAGTACTTC. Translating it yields CATSKDRGLSYEQYF.

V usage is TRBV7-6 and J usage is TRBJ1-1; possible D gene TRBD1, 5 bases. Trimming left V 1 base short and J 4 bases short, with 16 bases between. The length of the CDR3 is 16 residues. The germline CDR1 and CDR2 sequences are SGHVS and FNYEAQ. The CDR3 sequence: CASSLDSGRAVTEAFF. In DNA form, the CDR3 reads TGTGCCAGCAGCTTAGATTCAGGGAGGGCTGTCACTGAAGCTTTCTTT.

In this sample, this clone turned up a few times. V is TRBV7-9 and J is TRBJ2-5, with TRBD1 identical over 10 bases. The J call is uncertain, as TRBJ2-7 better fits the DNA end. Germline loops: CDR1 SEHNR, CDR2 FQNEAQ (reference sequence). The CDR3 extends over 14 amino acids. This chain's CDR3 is CASSPGTGVYEQYF. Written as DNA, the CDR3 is TGTGCCAGCAGCCCCGGGACAGGGGTTTACGAGCAGTACTTC.

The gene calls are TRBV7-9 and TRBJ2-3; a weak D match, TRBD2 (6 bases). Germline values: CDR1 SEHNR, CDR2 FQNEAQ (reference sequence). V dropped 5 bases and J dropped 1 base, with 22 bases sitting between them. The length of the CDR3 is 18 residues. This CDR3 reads CASSPSSARRGRTDTQYF. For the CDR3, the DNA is TGTGCCAGCAGCCCTTCTAGTGCCCGGCGGGGCCGCACAGATACGCAGTATTTT.

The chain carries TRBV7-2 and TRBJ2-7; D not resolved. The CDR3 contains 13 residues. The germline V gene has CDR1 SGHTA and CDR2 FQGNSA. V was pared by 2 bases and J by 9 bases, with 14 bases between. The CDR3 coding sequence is TGTGCCAGCAGCTTATATCCGACGGGTCGGCAGTACTTC. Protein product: CASSLYPTGRQYF.

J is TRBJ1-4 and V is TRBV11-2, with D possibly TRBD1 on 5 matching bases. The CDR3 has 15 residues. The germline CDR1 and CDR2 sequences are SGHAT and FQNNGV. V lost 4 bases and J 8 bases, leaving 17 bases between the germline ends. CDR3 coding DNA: TGTGCCAGCAGCTCCAGTAGGGGAGGAGGCGAAAAACTGTTTTTT. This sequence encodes CASSSSRGGGEKLFF.